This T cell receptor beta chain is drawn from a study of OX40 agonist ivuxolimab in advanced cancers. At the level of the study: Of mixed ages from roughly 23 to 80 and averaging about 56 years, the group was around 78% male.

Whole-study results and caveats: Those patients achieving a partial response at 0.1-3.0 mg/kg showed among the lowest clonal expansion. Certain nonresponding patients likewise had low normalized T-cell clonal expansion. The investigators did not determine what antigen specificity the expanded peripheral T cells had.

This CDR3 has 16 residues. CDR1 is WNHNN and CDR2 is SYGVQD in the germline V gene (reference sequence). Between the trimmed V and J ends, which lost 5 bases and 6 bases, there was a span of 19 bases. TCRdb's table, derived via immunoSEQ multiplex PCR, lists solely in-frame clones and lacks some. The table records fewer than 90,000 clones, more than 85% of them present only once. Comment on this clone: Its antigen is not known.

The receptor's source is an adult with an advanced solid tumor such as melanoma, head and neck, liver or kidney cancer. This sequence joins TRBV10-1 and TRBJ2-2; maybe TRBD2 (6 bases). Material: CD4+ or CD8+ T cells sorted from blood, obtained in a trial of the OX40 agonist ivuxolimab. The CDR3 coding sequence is TGCGCCAGCAGTAAGGGTGGCGGGGAGCACGCCGGGGAGCTGTTTTTT. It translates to CASSKGGGEHAGELFF.